This passage covers 27 T cell receptor beta chains from one sample sequenced in a study of T cells in Graves' hyperthyroidism and ophthalmopathy. TCR beta CDR3 regions were amplified from RNA transcripts. The primer set for the first-round RT-PCR of the TCR CDR3 was HTBI. TCRdb passed the multiplex PCR reads through MiXCR, listing each CDR3 protein once. The profile covers more than 550,000 distinct CDR3 sequences, with 45% appearing a single time and under 8% taken by the ten largest. Sequences were obtained from peripheral blood or thyroid tissue (not recorded which). These receptors originate from an adult man with Graves' disease, either hyperthyroidism or ophthalmopathy (not recorded which).

The rearrangement joins TRBV25-1 to TRBJ1-6, with D possibly matching TRBD1 (5 bases). With 6 bases removed from V and 0 bases from J, the gap between germline ends came to 15 bases. From germline, CDR1 is MGHDK and CDR2 SYGVNS. CDR3 length: 17 residues. Here the CDR3 DNA reads TGTGCCAGCAGCCATCCTCGGGGGAGCTCCTATAATTCACCCCTCCACTTT. It yields the protein CASSHPRGSSYNSPLHF.

This chain uses TRBV7-9 with TRBJ1-3; the D is unclear. CDR1 is SEHNR and CDR2 is FQNEAQ in the germline V gene (reference sequence). With 1 base removed from V and 2 bases from J, the gap between germline ends came to 6 bases. CDR3 size: 14 residues. CDR3 region: CASSLVGPGNTIYF. CDR3 nucleotide sequence: TGTGCCAGCAGCTTAGTAGGGCCTGGAAACACCATATATTTT. Supplemented by reference TRBV7-9 and TRBJ1-3, the full variable domain reads DTGVSQNPRHKITKRGQNVTFRCDPISEHNRLYWYRQTLGQGPEFLTYFQNEAQLEKSRLLSDRFSAERPKGSFSTLEIQRTEQGDSAMYLCASSLVGPGNTIYFGEGSWLTVV.

This clonotype has at least ten counts. The CDR3 reads CASSLLAGRFTEAFF. DNA for the CDR3: TGTGCCAGCAGCTTACTGGCAGGGCGTTTCACTGAAGCTTTCTTT. This chain uses TRBV7-8 with TRBJ1-1; TRBD1 might be the D (5 bases). CDR1 SGHVS and CDR2 FQNEAQ come from the germline V gene. V lost 2 bases to trimming and J lost 4 bases, with 14 bases between them. The CDR3 runs 15 residues.

This sequence joins TRBV7-9 and TRBJ2-7, with 9 bases matching TRBD1. Unmatched junction bases numbered 17, after V lost 4 bases and J lost 1 base. Germline V CDR1 and CDR2: SEHNR, FQNEAQ (reference sequence). The CDR3 runs to 19 residues. Here the CDR3 DNA reads TGTGCCAGCAGCTCCATATTGGGGGTTGGGACAGGGTTGTCCTACGAGCAGTACTTC. This translates into CASSSILGVGTGLSYEQYF. The full variable domain, its missing parts supplied by reference TRBV7-9 and TRBJ2-7, is DTGVSQNPRHKITKRGQNVTFRCDPISEHNRLYWYRQTLGQGPEFLTYFQNEAQLEKSRLLSDRFSAERPKGSFSTLEIQRTEQGDSAMYLCASSSILGVGTGLSYEQYFGPGTRLTVT.

This clonotype was observed a handful of times. The chain couples TRBV20-1 to TRBJ1-2; perhaps TRBD1 as D (5 bases). This CDR3 is 15 amino acids long. V lost 5 bases to trimming and J lost 0 bases, with 16 bases between them. Germline V gene data show CDR1 as DFQATT and CDR2 as SNEGSKA (reference sequence). The CDR3 DNA reads as TGCAGTGCTGCGGGGGGGAGGGGAGCTAACTATGGCTACACCTTC. The encoded protein is CSAAGGRGANYGYTF.

This clonotype was seen a few times. This chain joins TRBV6-6 and TRBJ1-5; 10 bases fit TRBD1. This CDR3 is 14 amino acids long. Germline CDR1 and CDR2: MNHNY and SVGAGI (reference sequence). The V and J ends lost 6 bases and 4 bases, in that order; junction bases with no gene match: 3. Here the CDR3 DNA reads TGTGCCAGCAGAGGGACAGGGGCGAATCAGCCCCAGCATTTT. This codes for CASRGTGANQPQHF.

Concerning this clonotype itself: This may stem from a read error, because a much larger clone lies one nucleotide away. The gene calls are TRBV9 and TRBJ1-6, with D maybe TRBD1 (5 bases). Germline V gives CDR1 SGDLS, CDR2 YYNGEE. The V gene lost 3 bases and the J gene lost 0 bases, with 10 bases spanning the gap. The CDR3 is made up of 16 amino acids. CDR3 sequence reads: CASSESGSSYNSPLHF. Written as DNA, the CDR3 is TGTGCCAGCAGCGAATCAGGGAGCTCCTATAATTCACCCCTCCACTTT.

This clonotype has more than one count but fewer than ten. This chain uses TRBV9 with TRBJ1-1; D is undetermined. CDR1 is SGDLS, CDR2 YYNGEE, per germline. V dropped 0 bases and J dropped 0 bases, with 9 bases sitting between them. There are 15 residues in the CDR3. The CDR3, as DNA: TGTGCCAGCAGCGTAGTTACGGAGATGAACACTGAAGCTTTCTTT. Its protein is CASSVVTEMNTEAFF.

This clonotype has ten or more counts. This chain joins TRBV7-9 and TRBJ2-5; 9 nucleotides line up with TRBD1. This CDR3 comprises 14 residues. V gave up 0 bases and J gave up 4 bases; unmatched junction bases: 0. Germline V gives CDR1 SEHNR, CDR2 FQNEAQ (reference sequence). The chain's CDR3 is CASSLADRGETQYF. The CDR3, as DNA: TGTGCCAGCAGCTTAGCGGACAGGGGAGAGACCCAGTACTTC.

V usage is TRBV7-2 and J usage is TRBJ2-5; 7 nucleotides agree with TRBD2. The CDR3 has 14 amino acids. Germline CDR1 is SGHTA and CDR2 is FQGNSA. V gave up 2 bases and J gave up 5 bases; unmatched junction bases: 5. This CDR3 reads CASSLQLAWETQYF. The CDR3 bases are TGTGCCAGCAGCTTACAACTAGCGTGGGAGACCCAGTACTTC. Filled out from reference TRBV7-2 and TRBJ2-5, the complete variable domain reads GAGVSQSPSNKVTEKGKDVELRCDPISGHTALYWYRQSLGQGLEFLIYFQGNSAPDKSGLPSDRFSAERTGGSVSTLTIQRTQQEDSAVYLCASSLQLAWETQYFGPGTRLLVL.

The table lists this clonotype with a few counts. The V call is TRBV5-6, the J call TRBJ2-6; the match to TRBD2 covers 7 bases. Germline loops: CDR1 SGHDT, CDR2 YYEEEE. V shed 1 base, J shed 1 base, and the junction held 8 bases outside the gene matches. The CDR3 runs 18 residues. CDR3 sequence: CASSLREGRDSGANVLTF. The CDR3, as DNA: TGTGCCAGCAGCTTGAGGGAGGGGCGCGATTCTGGGGCCAACGTCCTGACTTTC. Drawing the rest from reference TRBV5-6 and TRBJ2-6, the complete variable domain is DAGVTQSPTHLIKTRGQQVTLRCSPKSGHDTVSWYQQALGQGPQFIFQYYEEEERQRGNFPDRFSGHQFPNYSSELNVNALLLGDSALYLCASSLREGRDSGANVLTFGAGSRLTVL.

On this clonotype: The germline gene is not matched at one end of the junction; a read error may be the cause. The chain couples TRBV19 to TRBJ1-2; D is undetermined. Germline V gene data show CDR1 as LNHDA and CDR2 as SQIVND (reference sequence). This CDR3 has 13 amino acids. The CDR3 coding sequence is TGTGCCAGTAGTATAGACTCCGGCTATGACTACACCTTC. Protein: CASSIDSGYDYTF. Full variable domain (outside the CDR3, taken from reference TRBV19 and TRBJ1-2): DGGITQSPKYLFRKEGQNVTLSCEQNLNHDAMYWYRQDPGQGLRLIYYSQIVNDFQKGDIAEGYSVSREKKESFPLTVTSAQKNPTAFYLCASSIDSGYDYTFGSGTRLTVV.

This clonotype was detected ten times or more. The chain employs TRBV19 and TRBJ1-2; TRBD1 is a possible D gene (5 bases). The germline gives CDR1 LNHDA, CDR2 SQIVND (reference sequence). The CDR3 sequence is 12 residues long. V was cut by 9 bases and J by 4 bases, with 12 bases left in between. This CDR3 is CASSPDTYGYTF. The CDR3 DNA follows: TGTGCCAGCAGCCCGGACACCTATGGCTACACCTTC.

This clonotype was seen ten or more times. The V call is TRBV12-3 or TRBV12-4, the J call TRBJ1-5; 8 bases map to TRBD1. CDR3 length: 17 amino acids. Germline trimming cut 5 bases from V and 1 base from J; bases unmatched to any gene: 10. The CDR3 loop reads CASSTGQGFGSNQPQHF. CDR3 bases: TGTGCCAGCAGTACTGGACAGGGATTTGGGAGCAATCAGCCCCAGCATTTT.

On this clonotype itself: The junction and the germline gene differ at one end; a read error may be behind it. The chain employs TRBV7-2 and TRBJ1-3; the D is unclear. This CDR3 region has 17 residues. The V gene's germline CDR1 is SGHTA and CDR2 FQGNSA. In DNA form, the CDR3 reads TGCGCCAGCAGCTCTGACGGGCAGCTTGGCTCTGGAAACACCATATATTTT. Residues: CASSSDGQLGSGNTIYF.

This clonotype was detected a few times. The chain joins TRBV6-6 to TRBJ1-5; a possible D gene is TRBD1 (5 bases). Germline CDR1 MNHNY, CDR2 SVGAGI (reference sequence). The ends were cut back, 0 bases at V and 7 bases at J, with 16 bases in the middle. The CDR3 runs to 16 residues. The CDR3 nucleotides are TGTGCCAGCAGTTACTCGAGTGTCCAGGGAGAACAGCCCCAGCATTTT. Its translation is CASSYSSVQGEQPQHF.

The V and J genes are TRBV7-8 and TRBJ1-1, with TRBD1 matching over 10 bases. The junction had 6 bases not matched to a gene; V was cut back by 0 bases and J by 5 bases. The germline V gene encodes CDR1 SGHVS and CDR2 FQNEAQ. CDR3 length: 16 residues. For the CDR3, the DNA is TGTGCCAGCAGCTTAGCGCCGGACAGGGGGGATACTGAAGCTTTCTTT. This gives the protein CASSLAPDRGDTEAFF.

This clonotype has a single count. A much larger clone sits a single nucleotide away, making a read error possible. The chain recombines TRBV20-1 with TRBJ2-7; the match to TRBD2 covers 7 bases. The CDR3 is 16 residues long. With V trimmed by 1 base and J by 4 bases, 13 bases remained unmatched. Germline V gene sequence: CDR1 DFQATT, CDR2 SNEGSKA (reference sequence). The CDR3 loop reads CSARGRAWASGYEQYF. The CDR3 DNA is TGCAGTGCTAGAGGTCGGGCGTGGGCTAGCGGTTACGAGCAGTACTTC.

About this clonotype itself: In this CDR3 the conserved last residue, phenylalanine or tryptophan, is missing, so a read error is likely. This chain uses TRBV7-6 with TRBJ2-2, with TRBD1 matching over 7 bases. The J call may be incorrect, as the DNA end agrees better with TRBJ1-4. CDR1 and CDR2 from the germline V gene are SGHVS and FNYEAQ. The CDR3 runs 16 residues. The CDR3 is CASSLARQGYNEKLFC. The CDR3 region has the DNA TGTGCCAGCAGCTTAGCGCGACAGGGTTATAATGAAAAACTGTTTTGT.

Of note for this clonotype: One junction end disagrees with the germline gene, perhaps due to a read error. The gene calls are TRBV10-3 and TRBJ1-6, with 7 bases that match TRBD1. Germline V gene lookup returns CDR1 ENHRY and CDR2 SYGVKD. This CDR3 is 15 amino acids long. The CDR3 reads CASSKRTGADSPLHF. The CDR3 nucleotides are TGTGCCAGCAGTAAACGGACAGGAGCGGACTCACCCCTCCACTTT.

This sequence joins TRBV29-1 and TRBJ2-2, with 7 bases aligning to TRBD1. Germline V CDR1 and CDR2: SQVTM, ANQGSEA. Trimming took 4 bases from V and 3 from J; bases not matched to a gene: 5. The CDR3 runs 14 residues. The CDR3 reads CSVVGGFDTGELFF. CDR3 in DNA: TGCAGCGTTGTAGGGGGCTTCGACACCGGGGAGCTGTTTTTT.

The table lists this clonotype with many counts. The chain has TRBV7-9 and TRBJ1-2, with D hard to call. The CDR3 has 15 amino acids. Germline CDR1 SEHNR, CDR2 FQNEAQ (reference sequence). Trimming stripped 4 bases from V and 0 bases from J, with 12 bases between. The CDR3 is CASSSEEQSNYGYTF. In DNA, the CDR3 is TGTGCCAGCAGCTCGGAAGAACAGTCTAACTATGGCTACACCTTC.

This clonotype has a handful of counts. The rearrangement joins TRBV20-1 to TRBJ1-5; TRBD1 is a possible D gene (5 bases). The length of the CDR3 is 17 residues. The V end was cut by 3 bases, the J end by 1 base, with 19 bases between. The germline V gene has CDR1 DFQATT and CDR2 SNEGSKA (reference sequence). The CDR3: CSASGKGIDISNQPQHF. CDR3 nucleotides: TGCAGTGCTAGTGGGAAGGGGATCGATATAAGCAATCAGCCCCAGCATTTT.

This clonotype appeared a few times. The chain couples TRBV6-5 to TRBJ1-2; no clear D gene. The CDR3 totals 14 residues. The V end was cut by 0 bases, the J end by 4 bases, with 9 bases between. Germline loops: CDR1 MNHEY, CDR2 SVGAGI. Here the CDR3 DNA reads TGTGCCAGCAGTTACTCGACAACACCCTATGGCTACACCTTC. This sequence encodes CASSYSTTPYGYTF.

This clonotype was found a few times. CDR3 region: CASSQNWDYEQYF. CDR3 nucleotide sequence: TGTGCCAGCAGCCAAAACTGGGACTACGAGCAGTACTTC. The V and J genes are TRBV11-2 and TRBJ2-7; D is ambiguous. The CDR3 has 13 amino acids. V lost 5 bases, J lost 3 bases, and 11 bases lay in between. Germline-derived CDR1 and CDR2 are SGHAT and FQNNGV.

The chain couples TRBV20-1 to TRBJ2-5; 8 bases match TRBD1. Germline trimming cut 3 bases from V and 2 bases from J; bases unmatched to any gene: 8. This CDR3 is built from 15 residues. CDR1 is DFQATT, CDR2 SNEGSKA, per germline (reference sequence). The CDR3 nucleotides are TGCAGTGCTAGGGCCAGGACAGGGATTCAAGAGACCCAGTACTTC. It codes for CSARARTGIQETQYF.

This clonotype has ten or more counts. This chain joins TRBV14 and TRBJ1-2; D is unclear. The CDR3 totals 13 residues. V was cut by 4 bases and J by 5 bases, with 11 bases left in between. Germline V gene sequence: CDR1 SGHDN, CDR2 FVKESK. DNA of the CDR3: TGTGCCAGCAGCCTCTCCGGAGAGTATGGCTACACCTTC. This gives the protein CASSLSGEYGYTF.